A selection of T cell receptor beta chains follows, all from one sample in a study of T cell responses to AZD1222 COVID-19 vaccine. Profiled with immunoSEQ multiplex PCR; TCRdb holds only in-frame clones, not every one. The sample yields about 110,000 clones, about 87% seen once. This material consisted of peripheral blood, taken 28 days after the second AZD1222 dose. These receptors were obtained from an adult who received the AZD1222 COVID-19 vaccine. Both conserved end residues are part of each CDR3. A D gene is named only where the DNA matches it firmly. Size tells how often a clone was seen (once, few, many) or the class of an expanded clone, and some rows leave it out.

TGTGCCAGCAGCTTGGGGAGGAACACTGAAGCTTTCTTT | CASSLGRNTEAFF | . | TRBJ1-1 | TRBV14 | .
TGTGCCAGCAGTTACGGAGGGTTCGAGCAGTACTTC | CASSYGGFEQYF | once | TRBJ2-7 | TRBV6-5 | .
TGTGCCAGCAGCTTACACAGGGGGGGCTATGGCTACACCTTC | CASSLHRGGYGYTF | . | TRBJ1-2 | TRBV7-8 | TRBD1
TGTGCCAGCAGCTTAGGGCGGTCCTACGAGCAGTACTTC | CASSLGRSYEQYF | . | TRBJ2-7 | TRBV7-9 | .
TGTGCCACCAGTGATAAGTTAGCAGGCACCCGCTCTGGAAACACCATATATTTT | CATSDKLAGTRSGNTIYF | . | TRBJ1-3 | TRBV24-1 | .
TGTGCCAGCAGTAGGCACGGTGATACTAATGAAAAACTGTTTTTT | CASSRHGDTNEKLFF | . | TRBJ1-4 | TRBV13 | .
TGTGCCTGGAGGGGGAGAAGGACAGATAATGAAAAACTGTTTTTT | CAWRGRRTDNEKLFF | . | TRBJ1-4 | TRBV30 | .
TGTGCCTGGAGTCCAACCTGGGGGACAGGGGGCGACTATGGCTACACCTTC | CAWSPTWGTGGDYGYTF | once | TRBJ1-2 | TRBV30 | TRBD1
TGTGCCAGTAGTATAGGGGGCCTGAATAACTATGGCTACACCTTC | CASSIGGLNNYGYTF | . | TRBJ1-2 | TRBV19 | .
TGTGCCACCGCCTTGGAGGGTTGGGCAGATACGCAGTATTTT | CATALEGWADTQYF | . | TRBJ2-3 | TRBV19 | .
TGCGCCAGCAGCTTGCTGGGGGACACTGAAGCTTTCTTT | CASSLLGDTEAFF | . | TRBJ1-1 | TRBV5-1 | .
TGTGCTAGTGGTTCCTCAACGTCGGGGAATCGCCTCCACTTT | CASGSSTSGNRLHF | once | TRBJ1-6 | TRBV12-5 | .
TGTGCCAGTAGTATTCGGAAGGGACAGGGGTCCGATACGCAGTATTTT | CASSIRKGQGSDTQYF | . | TRBJ2-3 | TRBV19 | TRBD1
TGTGCCAGCATTCGGCCGGGCCTTCTATATGGCTACACCTTC | CASIRPGLLYGYTF | . | TRBJ1-2 | TRBV28 | .
TGTGCCAGCAGTCCCGGGACAACGAACACTGAAGCTTTCTTT | CASSPGTTNTEAFF | . | TRBJ1-1 | TRBV25-1 | .
TGTGCCATCAGTGAGTTGGGAACCGGGCGGGGCACTGAAGCTTTCTTT | CAISELGTGRGTEAFF | . | TRBJ1-1 | TRBV10-3 | .
TGTGCCAGCAGCTTAGTTTCTGGACCACACAACCACGAGCAGTACTTC | CASSLVSGPHNHEQYF | medium-sized | TRBJ2-7 | TRBV7-9 | .
TGTGCCAGCAGCTTGACCAGGGGATCGCTGGATACGCAGTATTTT | CASSLTRGSLDTQYF | . | TRBJ2-3 | TRBV5-5 | .
TGTGCCAGCAGCGAGGGAGCGAACACTGAAGCTTTCTTT | CASSEGANTEAFF | . | TRBJ1-1 | TRBV27 | .
TGTGCCTGGACCATCCTACGGGGGACTTCCACTGAAGCTTTCTTT | CAWTILRGTSTEAFF | . | TRBJ1-1 | TRBV30 | .